A selection of T cell receptor beta chains follows, all from one sample in a study of CD8+CD57+ T cells in acquired aplastic anemia. TCRdb analysed the reads with MiXCR anew, one entry per CDR3 protein. The sample has roughly 150,000 distinct CDR3 sequences, less than 50% seen once. Material for sequencing was sorted CD4+, CD8+, or CD8+CD57+ T cells (not recorded which) from PBMCs. The origin of the receptors is a human donor with aplastic anemia. CDR3s include the opening cysteine and the closing phenylalanine or tryptophan. The order of the fields is clone size, J gene, V gene, D gene, CDR3 DNA, CDR3 protein. D genes are given only for firm matches. Clone size is given for some rows only: seen once, a few or many times, or a class if the clone is expanded.

>.|TRBJ2-2|TRBV24-1|TRBD1
TGTGCCACCAGTGTAGGGACAGGGCAAGGCGGGGAGCTGTTTTTT
CATSVGTGQGGELFF
>.|TRBJ2-4|TRBV6-1|TRBD2
TGTGCCAGCAGTGAAAGGGAGACTAGCGGGAGCTACATTCAGTACTTC
CASSERETSGSYIQYF
>.|TRBJ1-4|TRBV19|.
TGTGCCAGTAGTACCAGGGGCTGGGGTGAAAAACTGTTTTTT
CASSTRGWGEKLFF
>many|TRBJ1-1|TRBV12-3/TRBV12-4|TRBD1
TGTGCCAGCAACCTAGGACAGGGGGCGGGTGAAGCTTTCTTT
CASNLGQGAGEAFF
>few|TRBJ1-1|TRBV19|.
TGTGCCAGTAGTATAGTAGTGGGCATGAACACTGAAGCTTTCTTT
CASSIVVGMNTEAFF
>.|TRBJ2-1|TRBV12-3/TRBV12-4|TRBD2
TGTGCCAGCAGTTTAGAGGGACTAGCGGTGAATGAGCAGTTCTTC
CASSLEGLAVNEQFF
>few|TRBJ2-3|TRBV6-5|TRBD1
TGTGCCAGCAGTTACGATCCTCTTCTAACAGGGGCGGACACAGATACGCAGTATTTT
CASSYDPLLTGADTDTQYF
>many|TRBJ2-5|TRBV4-1|.
TGCGCCAGCAGCCAAGTAGGGAGCGGTGCAGAGACCCAGTACTTC
CASSQVGSGAETQYF
>many|TRBJ2-2|TRBV7-6|.
TGTGCCAGCAGCTTAAGTGGCGGGAACACCGGGGAGCTGTTTTTT
CASSLSGGNTGELFF
>.|TRBJ2-7|TRBV29-1|.
TGCAGCGCCTGTATAACAGGTTCCTACGAGCAGTACTTC
CSACITGSYEQYF
>.|TRBJ2-1|TRBV10-3|.
TGTGCCATCAGTGAGTCGAATGGCGGGGGCCTCACCTATGAGCAGTTCTTC
CAISESNGGGLTYEQFF
>.|TRBJ2-7|TRBV19|.
TGTGCCAGTAGTAAGCGGTCAAGCTACGAGCAGTACTTC
CASSKRSSYEQYF
>.|TRBJ2-7|TRBV25-1|.
TGTGCCAGCAGTGAATCTGGGGGGACCGAGCAGTACTTC
CASSESGGTEQYF
>many|TRBJ1-6|TRBV27|TRBD1
TGTGCCAGCAGTTTAGGGCAGGGGGGCTCACCCCTCCACTTT
CASSLGQGGSPLHF
>.|TRBJ1-1|TRBV2|.
TGTGCCAGCAGTTCGCGAGCGGGCTCGTTCGCTGAAGCTTTCTTT
CASSSRAGSFAEAFF
>many|TRBJ1-5|TRBV19|TRBD1
TGTGCCAGTAGTACGACAGGGGGGAATCAGCCCCAGCATTTT
CASSTTGGNQPQHF
>few|TRBJ2-2|TRBV2|TRBD2
TGTGCCAGCAGTGAAATGGCTAGCGGGGTAGGCGGGGAGCTGTTTTTT
CASSEMASGVGGELFF
>many|TRBJ2-2|TRBV10-2|.
TGCGCCAGCAGTGTCGGCACCGGGGAGCTGTTTTTT
CASSVGTGELFF
>many|TRBJ2-6|TRBV20-1|.
TGCAGTGCTACGGGGGGCGTAGGGGCCAACGTCCTGACTTTC
CSATGGVGANVLTF
>.|TRBJ2-7|TRBV10-3|TRBD2
TGTGCCAGCAGTTACTCGCCTAGCGGGGGAACCTACGAGCAGTACTTC
CASSYSPSGGTYEQYF
>.|TRBJ2-1|TRBV25-1|TRBD1
TGTGCCAGCAGCTTTTGGCAGGGGGATGAGCAGTTCTTC
CASSFWQGDEQFF
>.|TRBJ1-1|TRBV2|.
TGTGCCAGCGGCTTTAACACTGAAGCTTTCTTT
CASGFNTEAFF
>few|TRBJ1-1|TRBV7-2|.
TGTGCCAGCAGCCCCGCGGGGGGGGTTGCGACTGAAGCTTTCTTT
CASSPAGGVATEAFF
>.|TRBJ1-3|TRBV12-3/TRBV12-4|.
TGTGCCAGCAGTTTATCGTCAGGGTTAGACTCTGGAAACACCATATATTTT
CASSLSSGLDSGNTIYF
>.|TRBJ1-1|TRBV7-3|.
TGTGCTAGCAGCTTAGAGCACGGGGCCGGGACTGAAGCTTCCTTT
CASSLEHGAGTEASF
>few|TRBJ1-2|TRBV20-1|TRBD1
TGCAGTGCTAGAGCCAATCCCGGGACAGGGGTTGTAGGCTACACCTTC
CSARANPGTGVVGYTF
>.|TRBJ2-7|TRBV15|TRBD1
TGTGCCACCAGCAGCTGGACGACAGGGTCCCCTTCCGAGCAGTACTTC
CATSSWTTGSPSEQYF
>.|TRBJ1-2|TRBV10-3|.
TGTGCCAGCAGTTGGACACGGGGGAACTATGGCTACACCTTC
CASSWTRGNYGYTF
>many|TRBJ2-2|TRBV5-1|TRBD1
TGCGCCAGCAGCCCCGGGGACAGCAACACCGGGGAGCTGTTTTTT
CASSPGDSNTGELFF
>.|TRBJ2-1|TRBV4-3|TRBD1
TGCGCCAGCAGCCAAGAAGGGACAGGGGGCTACAATGAGCAGTTCTTC
CASSQEGTGGYNEQFF
>once|TRBJ2-2|TRBV14|TRBD2
TGTGCCAGCTCCGAAACTAGCGGGAGGAATACCGGGGAGCTGTTTTTT
CASSETSGRNTGELFF
>many|TRBJ1-2|TRBV5-6|TRBD1
TGTGCCAGCAGCCCCGGACAGGGGCTTGGCTACACCTTC
CASSPGQGLGYTF
>many|TRBJ1-5|TRBV7-3|TRBD1
TGTGCCAGCAGCCCAGGGGGCCCGCAGCCCCAGCATTTT
CASSPGGPQPQHF
>.|TRBJ2-5|TRBV7-2|.
TGTGCCAGCAGCCTTAGCGGGACAGAGCAGTACTTC
CASSLSGTEQYF
>.|TRBJ1-6|TRBV20-1|.
TGCAGTGCTAGGGATCGAGGGACATATTCACCCCTCCACTTT
CSARDRGTYSPLHF
>.|TRBJ1-1|TRBV10-3|.
TGTGCCATCGCAGGCTCGAACACTGAAGCTTTCTTT
CAIAGSNTEAFF